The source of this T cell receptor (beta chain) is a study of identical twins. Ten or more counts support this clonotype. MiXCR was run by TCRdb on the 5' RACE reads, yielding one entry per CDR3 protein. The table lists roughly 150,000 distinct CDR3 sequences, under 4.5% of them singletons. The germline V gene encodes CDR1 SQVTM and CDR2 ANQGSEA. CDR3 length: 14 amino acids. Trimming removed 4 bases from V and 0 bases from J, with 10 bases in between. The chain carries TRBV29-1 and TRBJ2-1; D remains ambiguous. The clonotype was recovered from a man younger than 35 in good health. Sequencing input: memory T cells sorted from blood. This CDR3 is CSVGILGSYNEQFF. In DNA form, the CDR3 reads TGCAGCGTTGGAATACTCGGCTCCTACAATGAGCAGTTCTTC.